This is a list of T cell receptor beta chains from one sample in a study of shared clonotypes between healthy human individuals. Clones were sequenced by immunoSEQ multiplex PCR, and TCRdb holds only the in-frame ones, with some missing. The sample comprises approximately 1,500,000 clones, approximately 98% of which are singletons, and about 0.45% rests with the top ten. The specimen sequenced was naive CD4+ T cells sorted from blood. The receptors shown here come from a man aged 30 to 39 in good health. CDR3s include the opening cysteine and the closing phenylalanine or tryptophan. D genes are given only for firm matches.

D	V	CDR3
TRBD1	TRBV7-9	CASSTSGTVPEKLFF
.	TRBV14	CASRHSGGGYEQYF
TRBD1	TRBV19	CASSIFTGTGANYGYTF
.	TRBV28	CASSSAGFGNTEAFF
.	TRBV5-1	CASASGGPSSGNTIYF
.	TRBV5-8	CASSLVSGTLQETQYF
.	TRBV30	CAWSVGFEDTQYF
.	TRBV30	CAWTADYASYEQYF
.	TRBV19	CASSMGVLSYEQYF
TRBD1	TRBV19	CASSSGTGWRENEKLFF